This T cell receptor (beta chain) is from a study of tumour-infiltrating T cells in Burkitt lymphoma. Study-wide context: Patients covered every epidemiological subtype of Burkitt lymphoma.

The CDR3 extends over 16 amino acids. V gave up 0 bases and J gave up 8 bases, with 14 bases separating them. Germline V gene data show CDR1 as SGHVS and CDR2 as FQNEAQ. The repertoire was sequenced with immunoSEQ multiplex PCR; TCRdb's copy has only in-frame clones and lacks some. The table includes 43,000 or so clones, around 32% detected once. The gene calls are TRBV7-8 and TRBJ1-6; D is ambiguous. Sequencing input: tumor tissue. This TCR was sampled from a human donor with Burkitt lymphoma. The chain's CDR3 is CASSLAVRMPHSPLHF. As DNA, the CDR3 is TGTGCCAGCAGCTTAGCAGTTCGGATGCCGCATTCACCCCTCCACTTT.